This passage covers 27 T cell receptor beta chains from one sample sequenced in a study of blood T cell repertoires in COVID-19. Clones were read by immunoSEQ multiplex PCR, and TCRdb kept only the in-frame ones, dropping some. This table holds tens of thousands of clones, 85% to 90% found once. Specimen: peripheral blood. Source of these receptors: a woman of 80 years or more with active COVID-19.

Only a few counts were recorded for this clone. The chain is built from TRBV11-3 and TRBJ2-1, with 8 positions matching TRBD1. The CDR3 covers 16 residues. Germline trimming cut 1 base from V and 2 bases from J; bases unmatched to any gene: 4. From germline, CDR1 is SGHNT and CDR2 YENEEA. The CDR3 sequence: CASSLGGQAAYNEQFF. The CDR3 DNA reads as TGTGCCAGCAGCTTAGGGGGACAGGCGGCCTACAATGAGCAGTTCTTC.

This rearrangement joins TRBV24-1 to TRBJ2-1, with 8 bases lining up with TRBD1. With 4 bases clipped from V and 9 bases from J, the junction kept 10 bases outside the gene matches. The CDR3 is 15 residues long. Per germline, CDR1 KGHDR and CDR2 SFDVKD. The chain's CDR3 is CATSDLDREVSEQFF. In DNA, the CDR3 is TGTGCCACCAGTGACCTGGACAGGGAGGTGAGTGAGCAGTTCTTC.

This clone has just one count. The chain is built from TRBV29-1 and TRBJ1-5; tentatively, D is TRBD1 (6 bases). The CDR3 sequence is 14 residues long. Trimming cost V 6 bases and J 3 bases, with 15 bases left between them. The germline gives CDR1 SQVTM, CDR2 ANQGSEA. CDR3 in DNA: TGCAGCGTGTCCGGCGGGGGCTTCAATCAGCCCCAGCATTTT. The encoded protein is CSVSGGGFNQPQHF. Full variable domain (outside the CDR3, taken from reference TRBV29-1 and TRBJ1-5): SAVISQKPSRDICQRGTSLTIQCQVDSQVTMMFWYRQQPGQSLTLIATANQGSEATYESGFVIDKFPISRPNLTFSTLTVSNMSPEDSSIYLCSVSGGGFNQPQHFGDGTRLSIL.

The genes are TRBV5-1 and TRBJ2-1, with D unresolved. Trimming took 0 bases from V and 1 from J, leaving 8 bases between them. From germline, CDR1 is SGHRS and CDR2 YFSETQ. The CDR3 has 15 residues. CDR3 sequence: CASSLAELSYNEQFF. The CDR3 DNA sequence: TGCGCCAGCAGCTTGGCGGAGTTATCCTACAATGAGCAGTTCTTC. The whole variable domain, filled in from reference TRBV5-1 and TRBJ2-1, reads KAGVTQTPRYLIKTRGQQVTLSCSPISGHRSVSWYQQTPGQGLQFLFEYFSETQRNKGNFPGRFSGRQFSNSRSEMNVSTLELGDSALYLCASSLAELSYNEQFFGPGTRLTVL.

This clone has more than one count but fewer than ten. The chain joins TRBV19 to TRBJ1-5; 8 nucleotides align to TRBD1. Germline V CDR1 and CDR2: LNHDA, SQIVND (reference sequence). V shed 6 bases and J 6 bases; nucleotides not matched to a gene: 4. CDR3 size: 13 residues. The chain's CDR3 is CASRRQGSQPQHF. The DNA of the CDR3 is TGTGCCAGTAGAAGACAGGGGTCTCAGCCCCAGCATTTT.

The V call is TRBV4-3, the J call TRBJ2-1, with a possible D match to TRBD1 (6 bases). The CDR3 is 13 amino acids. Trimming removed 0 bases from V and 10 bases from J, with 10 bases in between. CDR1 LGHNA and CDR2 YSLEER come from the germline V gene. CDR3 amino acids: CASSQDRTEEQFF. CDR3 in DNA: TGCGCCAGCAGCCAAGACAGGACAGAAGAGCAGTTCTTC.

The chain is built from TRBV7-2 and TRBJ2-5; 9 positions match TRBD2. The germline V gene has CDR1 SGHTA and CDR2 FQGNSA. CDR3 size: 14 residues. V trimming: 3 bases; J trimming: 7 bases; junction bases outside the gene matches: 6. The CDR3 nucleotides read TGTGCCAGCAGCTTGGACAGCGGGGGGTGGACCCAGTACTTC. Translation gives CASSLDSGGWTQYF.

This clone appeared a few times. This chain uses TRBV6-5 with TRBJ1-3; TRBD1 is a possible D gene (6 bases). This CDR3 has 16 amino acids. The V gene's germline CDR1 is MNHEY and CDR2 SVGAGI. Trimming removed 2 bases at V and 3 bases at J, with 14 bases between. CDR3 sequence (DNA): TGTGCCAGCAGTTACAAATCTGGGACATTTGGAAACACCATATATTTT. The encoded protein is CASSYKSGTFGNTIYF.

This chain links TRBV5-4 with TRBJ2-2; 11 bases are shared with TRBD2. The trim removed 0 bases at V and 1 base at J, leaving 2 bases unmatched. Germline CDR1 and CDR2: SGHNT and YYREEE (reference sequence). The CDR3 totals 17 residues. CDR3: CASSLATSGRNTGELFF. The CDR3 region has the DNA TGTGCCAGCAGCTTGGCTACTAGCGGGAGGAACACCGGGGAGCTGTTTTTT.

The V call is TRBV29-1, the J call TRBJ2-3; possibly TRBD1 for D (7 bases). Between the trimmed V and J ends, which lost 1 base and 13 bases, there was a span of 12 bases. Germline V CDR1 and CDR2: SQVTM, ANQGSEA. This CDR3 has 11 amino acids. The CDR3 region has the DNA TGCAGCGTTGAAGTAGGCAGGGGGGAGTATTTT. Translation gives CSVEVGRGEYF.

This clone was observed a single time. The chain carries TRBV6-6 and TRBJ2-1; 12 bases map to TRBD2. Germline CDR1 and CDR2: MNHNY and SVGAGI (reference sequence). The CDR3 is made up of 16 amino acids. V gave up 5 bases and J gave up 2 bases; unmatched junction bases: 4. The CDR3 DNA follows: TGTGCCAGCAGTCCTAGCGGGAGGGCCCCCTACAATGAGCAGTTCTTC. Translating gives CASSPSGRAPYNEQFF.

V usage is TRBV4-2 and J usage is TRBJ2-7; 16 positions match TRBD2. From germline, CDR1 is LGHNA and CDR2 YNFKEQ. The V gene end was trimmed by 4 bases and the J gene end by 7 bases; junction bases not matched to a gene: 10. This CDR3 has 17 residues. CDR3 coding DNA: TGTGCCAGCAGCCGAACGGTCGGGACTAGCGGGAGGGATGAGCAGTACTTC. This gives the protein CASSRTVGTSGRDEQYF.

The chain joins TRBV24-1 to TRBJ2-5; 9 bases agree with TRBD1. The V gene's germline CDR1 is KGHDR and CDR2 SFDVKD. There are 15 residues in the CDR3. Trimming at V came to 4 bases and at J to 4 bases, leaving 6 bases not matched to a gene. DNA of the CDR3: TGTGCCACCAGTGACCTGGGACAGGGTGGAGAGACCCAGTACTTC. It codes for CATSDLGQGGETQYF.

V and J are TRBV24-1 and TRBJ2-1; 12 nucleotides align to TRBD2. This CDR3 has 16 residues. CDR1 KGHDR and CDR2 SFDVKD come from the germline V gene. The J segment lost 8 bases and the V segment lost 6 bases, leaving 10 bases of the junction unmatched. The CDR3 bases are TGTGCCACCAGTTTTGAACTAGCGGGAGGCAGATATGAGCAGTTCTTC. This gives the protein CATSFELAGGRYEQFF.

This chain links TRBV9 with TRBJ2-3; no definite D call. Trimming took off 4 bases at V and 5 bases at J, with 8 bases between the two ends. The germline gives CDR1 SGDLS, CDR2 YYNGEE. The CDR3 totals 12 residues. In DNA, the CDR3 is TGTGCCAGCAGCTCCCCGGGAGATACGCAGTATTTT. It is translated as CASSSPGDTQYF.

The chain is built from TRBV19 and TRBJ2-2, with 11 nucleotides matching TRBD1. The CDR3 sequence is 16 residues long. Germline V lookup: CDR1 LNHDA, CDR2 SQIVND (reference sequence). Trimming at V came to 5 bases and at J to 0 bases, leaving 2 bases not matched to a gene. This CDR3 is CASSRDRGANTGELFF. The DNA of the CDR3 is TGTGCCAGTAGTCGGGACAGGGGGGCGAACACCGGGGAGCTGTTTTTT.

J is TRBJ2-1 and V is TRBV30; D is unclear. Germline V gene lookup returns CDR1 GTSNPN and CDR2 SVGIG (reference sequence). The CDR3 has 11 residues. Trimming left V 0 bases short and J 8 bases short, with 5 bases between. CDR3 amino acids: CAWSVLHEQFF. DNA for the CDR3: TGTGCCTGGAGTGTACTGCATGAGCAGTTCTTC.

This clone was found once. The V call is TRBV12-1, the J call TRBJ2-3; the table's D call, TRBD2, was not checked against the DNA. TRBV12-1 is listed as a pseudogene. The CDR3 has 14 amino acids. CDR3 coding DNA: TGTGCCAGCGCGTCCGGGGGGTCTACAGATACGCAGTATTTT. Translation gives CASASGGSTDTQYF.

The CDR3 DNA reads TGTGCCAGCAATGCGGGATACGGAAACACAGATACGCAGTATTTT. Protein: CASNAGYGNTDTQYF. V is TRBV7-2 and J is TRBJ2-3, with a possible D match to TRBD2 (6 bases). The CDR3 is 15 amino acids. Trimming pared 7 bases from V and 2 bases from J, leaving 16 bases between. The V gene's germline CDR1 is SGHTA and CDR2 FQGNSA.

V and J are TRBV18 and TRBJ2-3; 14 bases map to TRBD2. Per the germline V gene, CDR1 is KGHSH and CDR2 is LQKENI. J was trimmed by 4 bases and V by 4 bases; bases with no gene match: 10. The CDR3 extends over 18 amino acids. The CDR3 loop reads CASSRPGTSGRIADTQYF. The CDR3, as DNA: TGTGCCAGCTCACGACCCGGGACTAGCGGGAGAATCGCAGATACGCAGTATTTT.

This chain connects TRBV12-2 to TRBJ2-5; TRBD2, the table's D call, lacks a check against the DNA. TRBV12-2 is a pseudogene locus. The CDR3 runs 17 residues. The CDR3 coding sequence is TGTGCAAGTCGCTTAGGGCTCGACTACGACTCTCAAGAGACCCAGTACTTC. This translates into CASRLGLDYDSQETQYF.

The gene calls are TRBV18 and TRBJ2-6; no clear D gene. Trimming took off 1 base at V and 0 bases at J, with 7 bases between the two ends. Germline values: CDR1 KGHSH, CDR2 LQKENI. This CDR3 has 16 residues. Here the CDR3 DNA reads TGTGCCAGCTCACCACTCTCTAGCTCTGGGGCCAACGTCCTGACTTTC. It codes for CASSPLSSSGANVLTF.

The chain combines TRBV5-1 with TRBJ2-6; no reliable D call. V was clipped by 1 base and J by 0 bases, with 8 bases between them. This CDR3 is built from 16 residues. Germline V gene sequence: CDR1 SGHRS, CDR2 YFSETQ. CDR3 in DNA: TGCGCCAGCAGCTTGTTATCGTACTCTGGGGCCAACGTCCTGACTTTC. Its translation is CASSLLSYSGANVLTF. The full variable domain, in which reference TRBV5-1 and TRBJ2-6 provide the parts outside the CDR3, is KAGVTQTPRYLIKTRGQQVTLSCSPISGHRSVSWYQQTPGQGLQFLFEYFSETQRNKGNFPGRFSGRQFSNSRSEMNVSTLELGDSALYLCASSLLSYSGANVLTFGAGSRLTVL.

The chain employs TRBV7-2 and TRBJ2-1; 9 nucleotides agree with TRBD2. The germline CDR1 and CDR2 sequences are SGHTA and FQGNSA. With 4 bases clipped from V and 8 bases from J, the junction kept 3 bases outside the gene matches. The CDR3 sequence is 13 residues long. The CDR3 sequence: CASSSGLADEQFF. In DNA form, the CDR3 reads TGTGCCAGCAGCTCGGGACTAGCCGATGAGCAGTTCTTC. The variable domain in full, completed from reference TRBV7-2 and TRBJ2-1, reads GAGVSQSPSNKVTEKGKDVELRCDPISGHTALYWYRQSLGQGLEFLIYFQGNSAPDKSGLPSDRFSAERTGGSVSTLTIQRTQQEDSAVYLCASSSGLADEQFFGPGTRLTVL.

The CDR3 region has the DNA TGTGCCAGCAGCTTAAGTACAGGAGCGAACACTGAAGCTTTCTTT. It codes for CASSLSTGANTEAFF. This chain joins TRBV7-8 and TRBJ1-1; tentative D call: TRBD1 (5 bases). Germline assignment: CDR1 SGHVS and CDR2 FQNEAQ. Trimming cost V 2 bases and J 1 base, with 11 bases left between them. The CDR3 runs to 15 residues.

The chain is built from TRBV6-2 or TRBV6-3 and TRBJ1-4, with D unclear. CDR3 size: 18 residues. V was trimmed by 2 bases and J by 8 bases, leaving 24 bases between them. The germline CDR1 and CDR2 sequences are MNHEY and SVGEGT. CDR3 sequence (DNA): TGTGCCAGCAGTTACCCCTTGTCTTCCGCCGGAGGCCGGGAAAAACTGTTTTTT. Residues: CASSYPLSSAGGREKLFF.

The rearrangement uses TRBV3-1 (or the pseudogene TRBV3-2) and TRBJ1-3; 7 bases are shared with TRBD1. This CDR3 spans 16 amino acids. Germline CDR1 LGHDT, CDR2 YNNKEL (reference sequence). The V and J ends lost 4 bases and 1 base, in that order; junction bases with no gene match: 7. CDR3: CASSPPGQSSGNTIYF. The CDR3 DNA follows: TGTGCCAGCAGCCCGCCGGGACAGAGTTCTGGAAACACCATATATTTT.